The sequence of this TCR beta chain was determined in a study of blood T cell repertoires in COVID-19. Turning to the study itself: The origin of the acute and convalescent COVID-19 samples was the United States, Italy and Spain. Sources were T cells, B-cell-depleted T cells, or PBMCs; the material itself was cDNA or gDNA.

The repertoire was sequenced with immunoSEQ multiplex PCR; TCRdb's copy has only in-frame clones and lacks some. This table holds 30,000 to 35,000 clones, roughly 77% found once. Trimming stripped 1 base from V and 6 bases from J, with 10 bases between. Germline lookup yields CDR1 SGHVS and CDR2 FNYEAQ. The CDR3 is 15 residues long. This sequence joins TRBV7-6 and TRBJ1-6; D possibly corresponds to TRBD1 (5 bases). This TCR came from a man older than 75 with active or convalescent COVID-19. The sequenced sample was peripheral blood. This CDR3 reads CASSLGWQGNSPLHF. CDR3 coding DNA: TGTGCCAGCAGCTTAGGGTGGCAGGGTAATTCACCCCTCCACTTT.